Listed below are T cell receptor beta chains from one sample, sequenced in a study of long-term antiretroviral therapy in people with HIV. Profiled with immunoSEQ multiplex PCR; TCRdb holds only in-frame clones, not every one. This table has nearly 20,000 clones, more than 80% appearing once. Sequencing was performed on unsorted PBMCs, taken 0.2 years after starting antiretroviral therapy. All receptors come from a woman between 35 and 50 years old with HIV. CDR3s include the opening cysteine and the closing phenylalanine or tryptophan. The order of the fields is J gene, D gene, V gene, clone size, CDR3 DNA, CDR3 protein. The D gene is left open where the match is weak. Some rows have no size entry. The others give once, few or many, or a class for an expanded clone.

J gene: TRBJ1-5
D gene: NA
V gene: TRBV28
clone size: NA
CDR3 DNA: TGTGCCAGTTACGGGGAAGGGCCCCAGCATTTT
CDR3 protein: CASYGEGPQHF

J gene: TRBJ2-2
D gene: NA
V gene: TRBV10-1
clone size: NA
CDR3 DNA: TGCGCCAGCAGTGAAGCATTCGGGAACACCGGGGAGCTGTTTTTT
CDR3 protein: CASSEAFGNTGELFF

J gene: TRBJ2-7
D gene: TRBD2
V gene: TRBV10-2
clone size: NA
CDR3 DNA: TGCGCCAGCAGTAGTCGACTAGCGGGAGTCGACGAGCAGTACTTC
CDR3 protein: CASSSRLAGVDEQYF

J gene: TRBJ1-5
D gene: TRBD1
V gene: TRBV11-2
clone size: NA
CDR3 DNA: TGTGCCAGCAGCAGGGACAGGGTCAATCAGCCCCAGCATTTT
CDR3 protein: CASSRDRVNQPQHF

J gene: TRBJ1-5
D gene: NA
V gene: TRBV15
clone size: NA
CDR3 DNA: TGTGCCACCAGCAGAGAGGGGAATAGCAATCAGCCCCAGCATTTT
CDR3 protein: CATSREGNSNQPQHF

J gene: TRBJ1-1
D gene: NA
V gene: TRBV7-9
clone size: NA
CDR3 DNA: TGTGCCAGCAGCCTCTTGGCTGAAGCTTTCTTT
CDR3 protein: CASSLLAEAFF

J gene: TRBJ2-7
D gene: TRBD1
V gene: TRBV5-6
clone size: few
CDR3 DNA: TGTGCCAGCAGCGGACAGGGGATCACCTACGAGCAGTACTTC
CDR3 protein: CASSGQGITYEQYF

J gene: TRBJ2-5
D gene: TRBD1
V gene: TRBV4-1
clone size: NA
CDR3 DNA: TGCGCCAGCAGCGCCCGACAGGGAGAACAAGAGACCCAGTACTTC
CDR3 protein: CASSARQGEQETQYF

J gene: TRBJ2-6
D gene: TRBD1
V gene: TRBV18
clone size: once
CDR3 DNA: TGTGCCAGCTCACCACAACAGGGGAAATCTGGGGCCAACGTCCTGACTTTC
CDR3 protein: CASSPQQGKSGANVLTF

J gene: TRBJ1-2
D gene: NA
V gene: TRBV30
clone size: once
CDR3 DNA: TGTGCCTGGGGGAGTAAGGTCGGCTATGGCTACACCTTC
CDR3 protein: CAWGSKVGYGYTF

J gene: TRBJ2-3
D gene: TRBD2
V gene: TRBV25-1
clone size: NA
CDR3 DNA: TGTGCCAGCAGCTTAGGACTAGCGGGAGCAGCAGATACGCAGTATTTT
CDR3 protein: CASSLGLAGAADTQYF

J gene: TRBJ2-3
D gene: NA
V gene: TRBV5-8
clone size: NA
CDR3 DNA: TGTGCCAGCAGCTTGGTGTACCTGTCCAGCACAGATACGCAGTATTTT
CDR3 protein: CASSLVYLSSTDTQYF

J gene: TRBJ1-2
D gene: NA
V gene: TRBV14
clone size: NA
CDR3 DNA: TGTGCCAGTTCTAAATCACCGGGGGTGAGATATGGCTACACCTTC
CDR3 protein: CASSKSPGVRYGYTF

J gene: TRBJ2-5
D gene: NA
V gene: TRBV9
clone size: NA
CDR3 DNA: TGTGCCAGCAGCGTAGGTAGCGGAGGGGAGACCCAGTACTTC
CDR3 protein: CASSVGSGGETQYF

J gene: TRBJ1-1
D gene: TRBD1
V gene: TRBV5-1
clone size: NA
CDR3 DNA: TGCGCCAGCAGCTTGGCCAGGGGGGACACTGAAGCTTTCTTT
CDR3 protein: CASSLARGDTEAFF

J gene: TRBJ2-7
D gene: TRBD2
V gene: TRBV2
clone size: NA
CDR3 DNA: TGTGCCAGCAGTGTACCTAGCGGGGGGCTCTCGGATTACGAGCAGTACTTC
CDR3 protein: CASSVPSGGLSDYEQYF

J gene: TRBJ2-7
D gene: TRBD2
V gene: TRBV7-9
clone size: few
CDR3 DNA: TGTGCCAGCAGCAGAAGCGGGACGATACCTTACGAGCAGTACTTC
CDR3 protein: CASSRSGTIPYEQYF

J gene: TRBJ2-2
D gene: NA
V gene: TRBV4-1
clone size: NA
CDR3 DNA: TGCGCCAGCAGCTTGCCCCGGGGGACCGGGGAGCTGTTTTTT
CDR3 protein: CASSLPRGTGELFF

J gene: TRBJ2-2
D gene: NA
V gene: TRBV7-2
clone size: medium-sized
CDR3 DNA: TGTGCCAGCAGCCCTTGGGTCCCGAACACCGGGGAGCTGTTTTTT
CDR3 protein: CASSPWVPNTGELFF

J gene: TRBJ1-2
D gene: NA
V gene: TRBV27
clone size: few
CDR3 DNA: TGTGCCAGCGGCCGGGGGCGGGAGAATGGCTACACCTTC
CDR3 protein: CASGRGRENGYTF

J gene: TRBJ1-1
D gene: NA
V gene: TRBV9
clone size: NA
CDR3 DNA: TGTGCCAGCAGCGTGGGGGGAGGGGACACTGAAGCTTTCTTT
CDR3 protein: CASSVGGGDTEAFF

J gene: TRBJ2-7
D gene: NA
V gene: TRBV6-6
clone size: NA
CDR3 DNA: TGTGCCAGCAACCCGGACAGTCCTACGAGGGGATACGAGCAGTACTTC
CDR3 protein: CASNPDSPTRGYEQYF

J gene: TRBJ1-2
D gene: NA
V gene: TRBV19
clone size: few
CDR3 DNA: TGTGCCAGTAGTATAGACGGATATGGCTACACCTTC
CDR3 protein: CASSIDGYGYTF

J gene: TRBJ1-3
D gene: NA
V gene: TRBV7-6
clone size: NA
CDR3 DNA: TGTGCCAGCAGCTTGAGGGACTCACGAAGGGGAAACACCATATATTTT
CDR3 protein: CASSLRDSRRGNTIYF

J gene: TRBJ1-6
D gene: TRBD1
V gene: TRBV7-9
clone size: NA
CDR3 DNA: TGTGCCAGCAGCTTCGGACAGGGAGGCTTGTCCCTCCACTTT
CDR3 protein: CASSFGQGGLSLHF

J gene: TRBJ2-5
D gene: NA
V gene: TRBV5-4
clone size: few
CDR3 DNA: TGTGCCAGCAGCTTCTATTATACTGCCTCCCAAGAGACCCAGTACTTC
CDR3 protein: CASSFYYTASQETQYF

J gene: TRBJ1-2
D gene: NA
V gene: TRBV18
clone size: NA
CDR3 DNA: TGTGCCAGCTCACCGTCGACAATGCCTAACTATGGCTACACCTTC
CDR3 protein: CASSPSTMPNYGYTF

J gene: TRBJ1-1
D gene: NA
V gene: TRBV2
clone size: once
CDR3 DNA: TGTGCCAGCACCCCGACAGGCACTGAAGCTTTCTTT
CDR3 protein: CASTPTGTEAFF

J gene: TRBJ2-7
D gene: NA
V gene: TRBV11-2
clone size: NA
CDR3 DNA: TGTGCCAGCAGCTTACAGGGCCCTCAGGCCTACGAGCAGTACTTC
CDR3 protein: CASSLQGPQAYEQYF

J gene: TRBJ1-2
D gene: NA
V gene: TRBV6-1
clone size: NA
CDR3 DNA: TGTGCCAGCAGTGATATAAATCTGAGGAATGGCTACACCTTC
CDR3 protein: CASSDINLRNGYTF

J gene: TRBJ2-1
D gene: NA
V gene: TRBV5-1
clone size: NA
CDR3 DNA: TGCGCCAGCAGCGTGGCCTATTTGGGGGGAGGCTACAATGAGCAGTTCTTC
CDR3 protein: CASSVAYLGGGYNEQFF

J gene: TRBJ1-1
D gene: TRBD1
V gene: TRBV6-5
clone size: NA
CDR3 DNA: TGTGCCAGCAGATCCCCAGGGGGCTCGAACACTGAAGCTTTCTTT
CDR3 protein: CASRSPGGSNTEAFF

J gene: TRBJ2-7
D gene: NA
V gene: TRBV5-1
clone size: few
CDR3 DNA: TGCGCCAGCAGCTTGTCGTCAGAGCAGGCCCACGAGCAGTACTTC
CDR3 protein: CASSLSSEQAHEQYF

J gene: TRBJ2-5
D gene: NA
V gene: TRBV5-1
clone size: NA
CDR3 DNA: TGCGCCAGCAGCTCACTACCTTCCGGCACGGAGACCCAGTACTTC
CDR3 protein: CASSSLPSGTETQYF

J gene: TRBJ2-3
D gene: NA
V gene: TRBV4-2
clone size: NA
CDR3 DNA: TGTGCCAGCAGCCTCGACGCGGCGGGGGCGGCAGATACGCAGTATTTT
CDR3 protein: CASSLDAAGAADTQYF

J gene: TRBJ2-5
D gene: NA
V gene: TRBV5-1
clone size: NA
CDR3 DNA: TGCGCCAGCAGCCCGGACCTAGCCGGATGGGAGACCCAGTACTTC
CDR3 protein: CASSPDLAGWETQYF

J gene: TRBJ2-1
D gene: NA
V gene: TRBV6-5
clone size: NA
CDR3 DNA: TGTGCCAGCAGTTACTCCGGGCGGAAGACTGAGCAGTTCTTC
CDR3 protein: CASSYSGRKTEQFF

J gene: TRBJ1-4
D gene: TRBD1
V gene: TRBV11-3
clone size: NA
CDR3 DNA: TGTGCCAGCAGTCCTCGGGACAGGGACGAAAAACTGTTTTTT
CDR3 protein: CASSPRDRDEKLFF

J gene: TRBJ1-1
D gene: NA
V gene: TRBV18
clone size: NA
CDR3 DNA: TGTGCCAGCTCACCGGCTTCCTACACTGAAGCTTTCTTT
CDR3 protein: CASSPASYTEAFF

J gene: TRBJ2-7
D gene: NA
V gene: TRBV21-1
clone size: NA
CDR3 DNA: TGTGCCAGCAGCAAAGGGAGGGCTAGCGGGCGGGACTACGAGCAGTACTTC
CDR3 protein: CASSKGRASGRDYEQYF

J gene: TRBJ2-7
D gene: NA
V gene: TRBV29-1
clone size: NA
CDR3 DNA: TGCAGCGTTCTCGGCGGGTTTTCCTACGAGCAGTACTTC
CDR3 protein: CSVLGGFSYEQYF

J gene: TRBJ1-1
D gene: NA
V gene: TRBV18
clone size: NA
CDR3 DNA: TGTGCCAGCCGAGTATTGGCATCGGAAGCTTTCTTT
CDR3 protein: CASRVLASEAFF

J gene: TRBJ2-1
D gene: TRBD2
V gene: TRBV6-5
clone size: NA
CDR3 DNA: TGTGCCAGCAGTTATGGGCTAGCGGGAGCGGCTGGGCAGTTCTTC
CDR3 protein: CASSYGLAGAAGQFF

J gene: TRBJ1-1
D gene: NA
V gene: TRBV30
clone size: NA
CDR3 DNA: TGTGCCTGGAGTCCACCAGGGGACACTGAAGCTTTCTTT
CDR3 protein: CAWSPPGDTEAFF

J gene: TRBJ1-2
D gene: NA
V gene: TRBV27
clone size: NA
CDR3 DNA: TGTGCCAGCAGTTTAGTATACGGAGATATAAACTATGGCTACACCTTC
CDR3 protein: CASSLVYGDINYGYTF

J gene: TRBJ1-1
D gene: NA
V gene: TRBV19
clone size: once
CDR3 DNA: TGTGCCAGTAGTATTCGGTCCCAAACGGGTGAAGCTTTCTTT
CDR3 protein: CASSIRSQTGEAFF

J gene: TRBJ2-5
D gene: NA
V gene: TRBV10-3
clone size: NA
CDR3 DNA: TGTGCCATCAGTGGGGGGGACTCCCACGGTCAGACCCAGTACTTC
CDR3 protein: CAISGGDSHGQTQYF

J gene: TRBJ2-5
D gene: NA
V gene: TRBV5-1
clone size: NA
CDR3 DNA: TGCGCCAGCAGCCTCGAGGTGGGGCCACAAGAGACCCAGTACTTC
CDR3 protein: CASSLEVGPQETQYF

J gene: TRBJ1-1
D gene: NA
V gene: TRBV5-1
clone size: few
CDR3 DNA: TGCGCCAGCAGCTTGGGGTCGCAAGGGGCAGGTCTCAGAATTGAAGCTTTCTTT
CDR3 protein: CASSLGSQGAGLRIEAFF

J gene: TRBJ2-3
D gene: TRBD2
V gene: TRBV9
clone size: NA
CDR3 DNA: TGTGCCAGCAGCGTGACAACTAGCGGGGGATTGGATACGCAGTATTTT
CDR3 protein: CASSVTTSGGLDTQYF

J gene: TRBJ1-1
D gene: NA
V gene: TRBV6-5
clone size: once
CDR3 DNA: TGTGCCAGCAGTGGATTATCGGGTACTGAAGCTTTCTTT
CDR3 protein: CASSGLSGTEAFF